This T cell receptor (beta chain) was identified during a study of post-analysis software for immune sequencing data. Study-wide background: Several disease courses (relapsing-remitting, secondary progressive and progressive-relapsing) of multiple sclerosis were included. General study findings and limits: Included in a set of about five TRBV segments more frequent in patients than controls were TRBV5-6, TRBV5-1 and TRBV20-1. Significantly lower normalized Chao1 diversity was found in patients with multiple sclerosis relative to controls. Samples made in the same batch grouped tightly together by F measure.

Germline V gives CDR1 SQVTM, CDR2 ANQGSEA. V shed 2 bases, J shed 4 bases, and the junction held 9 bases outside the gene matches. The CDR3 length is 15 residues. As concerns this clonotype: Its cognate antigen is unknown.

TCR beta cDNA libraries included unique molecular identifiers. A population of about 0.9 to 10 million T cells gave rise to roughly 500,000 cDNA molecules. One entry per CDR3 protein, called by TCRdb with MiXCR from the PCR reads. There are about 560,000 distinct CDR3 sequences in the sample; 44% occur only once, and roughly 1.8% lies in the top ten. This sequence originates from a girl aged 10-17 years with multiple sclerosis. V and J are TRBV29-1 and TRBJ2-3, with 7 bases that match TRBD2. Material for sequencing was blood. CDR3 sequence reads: CSVEKLAGVPDTQYF. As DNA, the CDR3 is TGCAGCGTTGAAAAACTTGCGGGGGTCCCAGATACGCAGTATTTT.